The next 14 T cell receptor beta chains were all read from a single sample in a study of blood T cell repertoires in COVID-19. Using immunoSEQ multiplex PCR, the repertoire was profiled, and TCRdb retains in-frame clones only, with some absent. The repertoire holds 90,000 to 120,000 clones, with 75% to 85% as singletons. Sequencing was carried out using peripheral blood. The receptor source for this set is a man in his 60s with acute or convalescent COVID-19.

This chain connects TRBV28 to TRBJ1-3, with 9 nucleotides matching TRBD1. The V gene end was trimmed by 5 bases and the J gene end by 0 bases; junction bases not matched to a gene: 8. The CDR3 covers 17 residues. Germline V gene lookup returns CDR1 MDHEN and CDR2 SYDVKM. CDR3 in DNA: TGTGCCAGCAGTGCCACCGGGACAGGGCTCTCTGGAAACACCATATATTTT. This sequence encodes CASSATGTGLSGNTIYF.

J is TRBJ1-1 and V is TRBV15; the match to TRBD1 covers 8 bases. This CDR3 region has 15 residues. V was pared by 0 bases and J by 5 bases, with 5 bases of the junction left unmatched. CDR1 LNHNV and CDR2 YYDKDF come from the germline V gene (reference sequence). The DNA for the CDR3 is TGTGCCACCAGCAGAGATTGGGACAGGATGACTGAAGCTTTCTTT. Encoded protein: CATSRDWDRMTEAFF. Full variable domain (remainder filled in from reference TRBV15 and TRBJ1-1): DAMVIQNPRYQVTQFGKPVTLSCSQTLNHNVMYWYQQKSSQAPKLLFHYYDKDFNNEADTPDNFQSRRPNTSFCFLDIRSPGLGDTAMYLCATSRDWDRMTEAFFGQGTRLTVV.

CDR3 sequence reads: CAWSETGGHNQPQHF. The CDR3 region has the DNA TGTGCCTGGAGTGAAACGGGGGGCCACAATCAGCCCCAGCATTTT. The rearrangement links TRBV30 to TRBJ1-5, with a possible D match to TRBD1 (6 bases). Germline lookup yields CDR1 GTSNPN and CDR2 SVGIG (reference sequence). The CDR3 is 15 amino acids. Trimming took off 1 base at V and 3 bases at J, with 13 bases between the two ends.

J is TRBJ2-5 and V is TRBV28; possible D gene TRBD2, 7 bases. Trimming took off 3 bases at V and 7 bases at J, with 15 bases between the two ends. The CDR3 extends over 14 amino acids. The germline V gene has CDR1 MDHEN and CDR2 SYDVKM. The CDR3 here is CASSLGGGSVTQYF. The CDR3 DNA is TGTGCCAGCAGTTTGGGGGGCGGGAGCGTGACCCAGTACTTC.

The genes are TRBV19 and TRBJ2-2; the D is unclear. V dropped 0 bases and J dropped 5 bases, with 7 bases sitting between them. The germline CDR1 and CDR2 sequences are LNHDA and SQIVND (reference sequence). This CDR3 has 14 residues. The CDR3 DNA sequence: TGTGCCAGTAGTATAGAGGCAACGACCGGGGAGCTGTTTTTT. As protein: CASSIEATTGELFF.

The chain couples TRBV5-6 to TRBJ2-7; maybe TRBD2 (6 bases). Between the trimmed V and J ends, which lost 4 bases and 3 bases, there was a span of 11 bases. Germline-derived CDR1 and CDR2 are SGHDT and YYEEEE. The CDR3 sequence is 13 residues long. CDR3 residues: CASSPETSYEQYF. In nucleotides, the CDR3 is TGTGCCAGCAGCCCGGAGACTAGCTACGAGCAGTACTTC.

The sample holds a few counts of this clone. The chain has TRBV27 and TRBJ1-4; the D gene is possibly TRBD1 (6 bases). Germline CDR1 MNHEY, CDR2 SMNVEV (reference sequence). This CDR3 is 12 amino acids long. Trimming removed 6 bases at V and 7 bases at J, with 9 bases between. The CDR3 region has the DNA TGTGCCAGCAGCCCCAGGGGTGAAAAACTGTTTTTT. Protein sequence: CASSPRGEKLFF.

The table lists this clone with a few counts. This sequence joins TRBV5-1 and TRBJ2-2; TRBD1 might be the D (6 bases). Per germline, CDR1 SGHRS and CDR2 YFSETQ. V gave up 0 bases and J gave up 4 bases, with 16 bases separating them. There are 17 residues in the CDR3. As DNA, the CDR3 is TGCGCCAGCAGCTTGGCGAGGGACAACCGTGGCACCGGGGAGCTGTTTTTT. Translated: CASSLARDNRGTGELFF.

The chain employs TRBV3-1 (or the pseudogene TRBV3-2) and TRBJ1-2, with a weak D call TRBD1 (5 bases). V lost 1 base and J 3 bases, leaving 9 bases between the germline ends. This CDR3 region has 14 residues. The V gene's germline CDR1 is LGHDT and CDR2 YNNKEL (reference sequence). The CDR3 is CASSQGGADYGYTF. DNA of the CDR3: TGTGCCAGCAGCCAAGGGGGCGCGGACTATGGCTACACCTTC.

The chain joins TRBV5-1 to TRBJ2-7; D may be TRBD1 (5 bases). V lost 0 bases to trimming and J lost 2 bases, with 12 bases between them. This CDR3 contains 15 residues. The germline V gene has CDR1 SGHRS and CDR2 YFSETQ. The CDR3 spells CASSLGAGRPYEQYF. In DNA, the CDR3 is TGCGCCAGCAGCTTGGGGGCAGGGCGCCCCTACGAGCAGTACTTC.

This clone turned up a few times. V and J are TRBV3-1 (or the pseudogene TRBV3-2) and TRBJ2-4, with TRBD1 matching over 7 bases. Germline assignment: CDR1 LGHDT and CDR2 YNNKEL (reference sequence). Unmatched junction bases numbered 17, after V lost 6 bases and J lost 6 bases. The CDR3 covers 17 residues. The CDR3 region is CASSRFSMGQTLNIQYF. Here the CDR3 DNA reads TGTGCCAGCAGTCGCTTCTCAATGGGACAGACCTTAAACATTCAGTACTTC.

The V and J genes are TRBV7-9 and TRBJ2-2, with 12 bases matching TRBD2. Unmatched junction bases numbered 9, after V lost 1 base and J lost 6 bases. The CDR3 runs to 18 residues. Germline V gene sequence: CDR1 SEHNR, CDR2 FQNEAQ (reference sequence). The CDR3 nucleotides are TGTGCCAGCAGCTTAGGAGTACTAGCGGGAGGAATTGCCGGGGAGCTGTTTTTT. Translation gives CASSLGVLAGGIAGELFF.

This clone was counted between two and nine times. The chain employs TRBV18 and TRBJ2-1; 7 bases line up with TRBD2. CDR3 length: 18 amino acids. J lost 0 bases, V lost 1 base, and 9 bases had no gene match. Germline-derived CDR1 and CDR2 are KGHSH and LQKENI. CDR3 residues: CASSPLAAGGSSYNEQFF. For the CDR3, the DNA is TGTGCCAGCTCACCACTAGCTGCAGGCGGGAGCTCCTACAATGAGCAGTTCTTC. Full variable domain (remainder filled in from reference TRBV18 and TRBJ2-1): NAGVMQNPRHLVRRRGQEARLRCSPMKGHSHVYWYRQLPEEGLKFMVYLQKENIIDESGMPKERFSAEFPKEGPSILRIQQVVRGDSAAYFCASSPLAAGGSSYNEQFFGPGTRLTVL.

Only a few counts were recorded for this clone. The V call is TRBV3-1 (or the pseudogene TRBV3-2), the J call TRBJ1-1; D remains ambiguous. The germline V and J ends were trimmed by 1 base and 1 base, with 7 bases remaining between them. The CDR3 loop spans 14 amino acids. Per germline, CDR1 LGHDT and CDR2 YNNKEL (reference sequence). Written as DNA, the CDR3 is TGTGCCAGCAGCCAAGTCGGAGGGAACACTGAAGCTTTCTTT. It yields the protein CASSQVGGNTEAFF.